The clone carrying this T cell receptor beta chain has only a few counts. Antigen specificity is unknown. The sample belongs to a study of regulatory T cells in long-lasting Graves disease. Study observations and caveats: TCR diversity was lower in persistent than newly diagnosed Graves' disease.

This CDR3 is 16 amino acids long. Trimming took off 0 bases at V and 2 bases at J, with 11 bases between the two ends. The germline gives CDR1 MNHNS, CDR2 SASEGT. The time point denotes: persistent/refractory GD, antithyroid drugs over 5 years with positive TRAb. The TCR library was made from RNA that had been extracted from PBMCs in TRIzol. Graves' disease diagnoses followed American Thyroid Association guidelines. Peripheral blood, about 10 milliliters of it, was drawn into EDTA tubes. Combining iRepertoire HTBI primers with Arm-PCR of CDR3 regions, the authors built TCR beta libraries. One entry per CDR3 protein results from TCRdb running MiXCR on the multiplex PCR reads. The sample has about 300,000 distinct CDR3 sequences; 20% to 25% are singletons.

V is TRBV6-1 and J is TRBJ1-5; D may be TRBD1 (6 bases). The clonotype comes from a female donor with Graves disease. The sample here was peripheral blood mononuclear cells (PBMCs), taken when the disease was refractory, from a patient treated with antithyroid drugs. The CDR3: CASSEASGVGNQPQHF. The CDR3 DNA reads TGTGCCAGCAGTGAAGCGTCAGGGGTCGGCAATCAGCCCCAGCATTTT.